The sequence of this T cell receptor (beta chain) was determined in a study of T cell responses to AZD1222 COVID-19 vaccine. Sequencing used immunoSEQ multiplex PCR; TCRdb keeps in-frame clones, though not all of them. Among some 110,000 clones listed, 93% were seen once. Regarding the study as a whole: The study found Spike-specific TCR breadth and depth rose after two AZD1222 doses. Regions 160-218 and 743-854 held dominance among vaccine-associated CD4 TCRs, which spanned spike.

To note about this clone: The antigen remains undetermined.

Germline-derived CDR1 and CDR2 are SGHTA and FQGNSA. The length of the CDR3 is 12 residues. Trimming cost V 5 bases and J 6 bases, with 10 bases left between them. Here the sequenced sample was peripheral blood, taken on day 0 of AZD1222 vaccination. The sequence came from an adult in good health. This chain joins TRBV7-2 and TRBJ1-1; D gene uncertain. The CDR3 loop reads CASSLVVAEAFF. The CDR3 bases are TGTGCCAGCAGCCTAGTGGTTGCTGAAGCTTTCTTT.